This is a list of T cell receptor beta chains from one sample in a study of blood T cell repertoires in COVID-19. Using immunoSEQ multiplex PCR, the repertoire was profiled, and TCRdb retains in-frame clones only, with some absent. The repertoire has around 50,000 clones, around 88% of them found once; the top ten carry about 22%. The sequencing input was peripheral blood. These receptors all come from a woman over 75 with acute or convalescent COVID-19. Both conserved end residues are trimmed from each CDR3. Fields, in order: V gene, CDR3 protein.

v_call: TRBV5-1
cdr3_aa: ASSLAGQGEETQY

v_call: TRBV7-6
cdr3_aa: ASSLTQIREETQY

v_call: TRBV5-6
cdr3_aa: ASSSLRDREARTDTQY

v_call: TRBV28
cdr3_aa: ASSLGTGGGYEQY

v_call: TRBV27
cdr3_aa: ASRITGGNSPLH

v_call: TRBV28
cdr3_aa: ASSTYYEQY

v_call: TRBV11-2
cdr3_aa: ASSLRGRGGTDTQY

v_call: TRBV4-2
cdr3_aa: ASSQGTGPNSPLH

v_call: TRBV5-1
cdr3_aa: ASSSMTGDYGYT

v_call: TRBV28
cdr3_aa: ASSSGQGRYGYT

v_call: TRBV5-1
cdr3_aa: ASSLLGGIYEQF

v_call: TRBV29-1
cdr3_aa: SVESDRGYEQY

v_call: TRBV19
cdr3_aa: ASSIGQGNSPLH

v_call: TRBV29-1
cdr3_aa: SVATDTQY

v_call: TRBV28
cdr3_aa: ASSPLAFVSNYGYT

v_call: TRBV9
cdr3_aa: ASSPRQATNEKLF

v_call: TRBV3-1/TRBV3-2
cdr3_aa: ASSQDPRYRSYNEQF

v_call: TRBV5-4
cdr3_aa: ASSLDLVSSTDTQY

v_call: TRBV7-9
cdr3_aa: ASSLAWTGANTEAF

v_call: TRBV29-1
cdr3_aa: SVGFGTENEKLF

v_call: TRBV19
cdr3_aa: ASSRDGRPNEQF

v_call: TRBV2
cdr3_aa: ASSGGTGLGYT

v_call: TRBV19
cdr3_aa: ASSPRLYNEQF

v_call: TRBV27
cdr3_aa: ASKTRANTGELF

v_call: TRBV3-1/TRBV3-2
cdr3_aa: ASSQLGNTIY

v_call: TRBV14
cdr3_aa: ASSQLLSTVNTEAF

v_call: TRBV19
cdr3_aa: ASSAPGESTDTQY

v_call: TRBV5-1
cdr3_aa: ASSLVGRSYEQY

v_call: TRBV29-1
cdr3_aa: SVQGRNQPQH